This T cell receptor beta chain was profiled in a study of T-cell reconstitution after alpha-beta-depleted transplantation in children. Findings and limits, study-wide: Newly produced T cells mostly accounted for T-cell counts and diversity one year post-transplant. Reports say that about two months after transplant, the alpha-beta T cells came out of several hundred graft clones that had expanded. The origin of high day-60 TCRbeta diversity in some patients lay in surviving recipient T cells and thymic progenitors.

Unique molecular identifiers featured in how the TCRbeta library was prepared. TCRdb analysed the PCR reads with MiXCR anew, one entry per CDR3 protein. The profile covers over 85,000 distinct CDR3 sequences, with 7% to 8% appearing a single time and 15% to 20% taken by the ten largest. At least ten counts were recorded for this clonotype. Its antigen remains unknown. After removal of 4 bases from V and 5 bases from J, the junction contained 16 bases not matched to a gene. Looked up from germline, CDR1 is SGHTA and CDR2 is FQGNSA. This CDR3 is built from 17 residues. The TCR was taken from a boy between 2 and 10 years old with acute lymphoblastic leukemia, due to receive a stem cell transplant. The genes are TRBV7-2 and TRBJ2-5; 7 bases map to TRBD2. The specimen was PBMCs, collected before TCRalphabeta/CD19-depleted stem cell transplant. The CDR3 is CASSWGEGREEKETQYF. CDR3 nucleotide sequence: TGTGCCAGCAGCTGGGGGGAGGGCAGGGAGGAGAAGGAGACCCAGTACTTC.